The 10 T cell receptor beta chains below were found in one sample sequenced in a study of T cell responses to AZD1222 COVID-19 vaccine. Measured with immunoSEQ multiplex PCR; TCRdb has only the in-frame clones, and not every one. The table lists 150,000 to 200,000 clones, 93% of them singletons, with approximately 0.88% in the top ten. The sample consisted of peripheral blood, taken on day 0 of AZD1222 vaccination. These receptors all stem from an adult in good health.

The chain uses TRBV19 and TRBJ1-2; D is uncertain. This CDR3 is 12 amino acids long. V was shortened by 4 bases and J by 8 bases, with 11 bases between the two germline ends. CDR1 is LNHDA and CDR2 is SQIVND in the germline V gene (reference sequence). In nucleotides, the CDR3 is TGTGCCAGTAGTAATCGGCCGTCGGGCTACACCTTC. It specifies CASSNRPSGYTF.

The rearrangement uses TRBV21-1 and TRBJ2-7; the table calls TRBD1, which could not be checked here. TRBV21-1 is described as a pseudogene. CDR3 size: 13 residues. The CDR3 DNA is TGTGCCAGCAGCAAGGGCAGCATCTACGAGCAGTACTTC. Its protein is CASSKGSIYEQYF.

This chain connects TRBV5-1 to TRBJ1-1; D is uncertain. CDR1 is SGHRS, CDR2 YFSETQ, per germline. V gave up 1 base and J gave up 2 bases, with 12 bases separating them. CDR3 length: 15 residues. The CDR3 spells CASSLWQVPNTEAFF. DNA of the CDR3: TGCGCCAGCAGCTTGTGGCAGGTCCCCAACACTGAAGCTTTCTTT.

The V gene is TRBV2, the J gene TRBJ2-1; D uncertain. CDR1 and CDR2 (germline): SNHLY, FYNNEI. The CDR3 consists of 13 residues. Trimming removed 4 bases at V and 0 bases at J, with 4 bases between. The CDR3 DNA follows: TGTGCCAGCAGTGGGGACTCCTACAATGAGCAGTTCTTC. Translated: CASSGDSYNEQFF.

The CDR3 DNA follows: TGTGCCAGCAGCCCCGAGGGGGGGACTGAAGCTTTCTTT. Its translation: CASSPEGGTEAFF. J is TRBJ1-1 and V is TRBV2, with D possibly being TRBD1 (6 bases). This CDR3 spans 13 amino acids. CDR1 is SNHLY and CDR2 is FYNNEI in the germline V gene. V lost 6 bases, J lost 5 bases, and 13 bases lay in between.

This chain uses TRBV6-2 or TRBV6-3 with TRBJ2-1; 9 bases align to TRBD2. This CDR3 is 14 amino acids long. CDR1 and CDR2 from the germline V gene are MNHEY and SVGEGT. Trimming at V came to 8 bases and at J to 4 bases, leaving 6 bases not matched to a gene. CDR3 sequence reads: CASGSAGGYNEQFF. CDR3 DNA sequence: TGTGCCAGCGGTTCTGCGGGGGGGTACAATGAGCAGTTCTTC.

The CDR3 spells CASSPYSGGSLMNTEAFF. The CDR3 bases are TGTGCCAGCAGCCCGTATAGTGGGGGGAGCCTCATGAACACTGAAGCTTTCTTT. This chain links TRBV9 with TRBJ1-1; perhaps TRBD1 as D (5 bases). The germline gives CDR1 SGDLS, CDR2 YYNGEE. Trimming left V 4 bases short and J 0 bases short, with 22 bases between. The CDR3 consists of 18 residues.

The gene calls are TRBV7-2 and TRBJ1-6; tentatively, D is TRBD1 (6 bases). CDR3 size: 15 residues. The germline V and J ends were trimmed by 4 bases and 9 bases, with 16 bases remaining between them. Germline lookup yields CDR1 SGHTA and CDR2 FQGNSA. In DNA form, the CDR3 reads TGTGCCAGCAGCTCAGCCGGGACATATCGTTCACCCCTCCACTTT. Protein product: CASSSAGTYRSPLHF.

The genes are TRBV19 and TRBJ1-1; 8 bases match TRBD1. V lost 6 bases to trimming and J lost 0 bases; unmatched junction nucleotides: 3. Germline V gene sequence: CDR1 LNHDA, CDR2 SQIVND (reference sequence). The CDR3 extends over 14 amino acids. CDR3 sequence: CASSDRGMNTEAFF. In DNA form, the CDR3 reads TGTGCCAGTAGCGACAGGGGCATGAACACTGAAGCTTTCTTT.

To note about this clone: A read error may produce the germline difference seen at one junction end. This chain links TRBV7-2 with TRBJ2-5; D is unclear. This CDR3 region has 13 residues. Germline assignment: CDR1 SGHTA and CDR2 FQGNSA. The CDR3 is CASSLADHETQYF. CDR3 DNA sequence: TGTGCCAGCAGCTTGGCCGACCACGAGACCCAGTACTTC.